This TCR beta chain was captured by sequencing in a study of T cells in Graves' hyperthyroidism and ophthalmopathy. Whole-study results and caveats: Most clonotypes that expanded in the thyroid above 0.001 also showed up in blood.

This clonotype was seen at least ten times. Its antigen is not identified. RNA transcripts served as the template for amplifying TCR beta CDR3 regions. HTBI primers were employed in a first-round RT-PCR of the TCR CDR3. In TCRdb, the multiplex PCR reads were re-called with MiXCR into one record per CDR3 protein. The table includes roughly 700,000 distinct CDR3 sequences, 14% detected once. What was sequenced was blood. The clonotype was recovered from a woman between 18 and 29 years old with Graves' hyperthyroidism.

CDR3 coding DNA: TGTGCCAGCAGCCCATTAGCGGGGGCAGTCTCTGATACGCAGTATTTT. As protein: CASSPLAGAVSDTQYF. The genes are TRBV12-3 or TRBV12-4 and TRBJ2-3; TRBD2 matches 9 bases. Trimming cost V 6 bases and J 6 bases; bases outside gene matches: 13. The CDR3 runs 16 residues.